The rows below give T cell receptor beta chains drawn from one sample of a study of vaccination and CD4 T cells after COVID-19. A single record per CDR3 protein comes from TCRdb applying MiXCR to the PCR reads. The sample lists fewer than 9,500 distinct CDR3 sequences, 60% to 70% occurring once. The antigens these receptors bind are not known. Sequencing input: CD4+ T cells from blood, cultured in vitro. The origin of the receptors is a human donor who had recovered from COVID-19. The CDR3 runs from the conserved cysteine through the conserved F or W. D genes are given only for firm matches. Some rows have no size entry. The others give once, few or many, or a class for an expanded clone.

v_gene	d_gene	len	j_gene	abundance	CDR3nt	CDR3aa
TRBV6-5	TRBD1	15	TRBJ1-2	.	TGTGCCAGCAGTTACTCGACAGGGTATGGCTATGGCTACACCTTC	CASSYSTGYGYGYTF
TRBV28	.	16	TRBJ2-2	.	TGTGCCAGCATCGCGAGGAGGGGACCGAACACCGGGGAGCTGTTTTTT	CASIARRGPNTGELFF
TRBV18	.	14	TRBJ2-7	.	TGTGCCAGCTCACCGTCGCAGGGTGTGTACGAGCAGTACTTC	CASSPSQGVYEQYF
TRBV15	TRBD1	17	TRBJ2-1	.	TGTGCCACCAGCAGAGGAGCCGGGACAGGGTCTTTGAATGAGCAGTTCTTC	CATSRGAGTGSLNEQFF
TRBV20-1	TRBD2	15	TRBJ2-5	once	TGCAGTGCTAGATCCGCGGGGGGACTCCAAGAGACCCAGTACTTC	CSARSAGGLQETQYF
TRBV6-5	.	12	TRBJ1-1	.	TGTGCCAGCAGTTCCTGGGGGGGGGCAGCTTTCTTT	CASSSWGGAAFF
TRBV7-9	.	12	TRBJ2-7	.	TGTGCCAGCAGCGTCAGGGTCCACGAGCAGTACTTC	CASSVRVHEQYF
TRBV20-1	.	13	TRBJ2-7	few	TGCAGTGCTAGAGATGGCAGTGTGCACGAGCAGTACTTC	CSARDGSVHEQYF
TRBV6-2/TRBV6-3	TRBD1	13	TRBJ1-1	few	TGTGCCAGCCTGACAGGGAGTAACACTGAAGCTTTCTTT	CASLTGSNTEAFF
TRBV7-2	.	14	TRBJ2-7	.	TGTGCCAGCAGCTTAACGAAAGGAGTCTACGAGCAGTACTTC	CASSLTKGVYEQYF
TRBV20-1	.	10	TRBJ1-2	.	TGCAGTGCTGGCAACTATGGCTACACCTTC	CSAGNYGYTF
TRBV20-1	.	17	TRBJ2-5	.	TGCAGTGCTGCCCCAGCTTTGGGGCGAACTACACAAGAGACCCAGTACTTC	CSAAPALGRTTQETQYF
TRBV6-1	.	14	TRBJ1-1	.	TGTGCCAGCAGTCCCCCGGCAGGTTCAAATGGAGCTTTCTTT	CASSPPAGSNGAFF
TRBV10-3	TRBD1	14	TRBJ2-7	.	TGTGCCATCAGTGAAGGACAGGGGGCGCTTGAGCAGTACTTC	CAISEGQGALEQYF
TRBV24-1	TRBD1	15	TRBJ2-3	.	TGTGCCACCAGTGATTCGGGACAGGGCCTAAATACGCAGTATTTT	CATSDSGQGLNTQYF
TRBV7-2	.	13	TRBJ1-2	.	TGTGCCAGCAGCTTAGCGCAGGGGCTGGGCTACACCTTC	CASSLAQGLGYTF
TRBV6-5	.	15	TRBJ1-6	few	TGTGCCAGCAGTTACTCAGGGGGTGGCAATTCACCCCTCCACTTT	CASSYSGGGNSPLHF
TRBV7-9	.	13	TRBJ1-2	.	TGTGCCAGCAGCCCTGGGGCAGGCTATGGCTACACCTTC	CASSPGAGYGYTF
TRBV6-1	.	15	TRBJ1-5	medium-sized	TGTGCCAGCAGTCAGGGAGGATGGGACAATCAGCCCCAGCATTTT	CASSQGGWDNQPQHF
TRBV7-9	.	11	TRBJ2-1	.	TGTGCCAGCAGCTTAATGGATGAGCAGTTCTTC	CASSLMDEQFF
TRBV7-2	TRBD1	16	TRBJ1-5	.	TGTACCAGCAGCTCTGGGACAGGGGGTAACAATCAGCCCCAGCATTTT	CTSSSGTGGNNQPQHF
TRBV27	.	16	TRBJ2-7	.	TGTGCCAGCAGTTTCTCAGGCAGATTAGCGTCCTACGAGCAGTACTTC	CASSFSGRLASYEQYF
TRBV7-2	.	14	TRBJ1-6	.	TGTGCCAGCAGCTTAGACCAGAATAATTCACCCCTCCACTTT	CASSLDQNNSPLHF
TRBV29-1	TRBD1	13	TRBJ2-1	.	TGCAGCGTTCCGGGACAGGGAAGCAATGAGCAGTTCTTC	CSVPGQGSNEQFF
TRBV7-2	.	15	TRBJ2-3	.	TGTGCCAGCAGCCCCAACCTCGTGAGCACAGATACGCAGTATTTT	CASSPNLVSTDTQYF
TRBV20-1	.	12	TRBJ2-1	.	TGCAGTGCTAGACAGGGAGGCAATGAGCAGTTCTTC	CSARQGGNEQFF
TRBV28	.	15	TRBJ1-3	.	TGTGCCAGCAGCCTCGGCCGGAGCTCTGGAAACACCATATATTTT	CASSLGRSSGNTIYF
TRBV19	.	17	TRBJ1-5	.	TGTGCCACTACGACGTCCGGTGGGAGCTTCGGCGATCAGCCCCAGCATTTT	CATTTSGGSFGDQPQHF
TRBV7-2	TRBD1	15	TRBJ1-2	few	TGTGCCAGCAGCTTAGGCAGGGGGCTCACGTATGGCTACACCTTC	CASSLGRGLTYGYTF